Each of the 9 T cell receptor beta chains below was sequenced from the same sample in a study of CD8 T cells in ankylosing spondylitis. These receptors' targets are unknown. General study results and limits: Made up of fewer than 10 highly homologous variants, a TCR beta motif appeared characteristic of ankylosing spondylitis blood.

TCRdb itself ran the 5' RACE reads through MiXCR, one entry per CDR3 protein. The sample includes 470,000 or so distinct CDR3 sequences, about 25% of them seen just once. The source material was blood, either unsorted or a sorted T cell fraction (not recorded which). The source is a male donor with ankylosing spondylitis.

CDR3 protein: CASSLEGTSGSRTQYF. The CDR3 DNA reads TGCGCCAGCAGCTTGGAAGGGACTAGCGGGAGTCGAACCCAGTACTTC. This chain links TRBV5-1 with TRBJ2-5; 14 nucleotides agree with TRBD2. J lost 8 bases, V lost 0 bases, and 6 bases had no gene match. CDR3 length equals 16 residues. The V gene's germline CDR1 is SGHRS and CDR2 YFSETQ.

This clonotype was observed a handful of times. CDR3 loop: CASSFAWTSLGETQYF. The CDR3 region has the DNA TGTGCCAGCAGCTTCGCCTGGACTTCCCTGGGGGAGACCCAGTACTTC. J is TRBJ2-5 and V is TRBV5-5, with a weak D call TRBD2 (5 bases). Trimming pared 2 bases from V and 5 bases from J, leaving 19 bases between. Germline values: CDR1 SGHKS, CDR2 YYEKEE (reference sequence). CDR3 length: 16 residues.

The chain links TRBV20-1 to TRBJ2-1; 8 nucleotides line up with TRBD2. Per the germline V gene, CDR1 is DFQATT and CDR2 is SNEGSKA (reference sequence). V shed 5 bases and J 7 bases; nucleotides not matched to a gene: 13. The CDR3 runs 15 residues. The CDR3 here is CSAGNLAGVRNEQFF. DNA of the CDR3: TGCAGTGCTGGCAATCTAGCGGGTGTAAGGAATGAGCAGTTCTTC.

This clonotype was seen a few times. V and J are TRBV7-2 and TRBJ2-5; 13 bases line up with TRBD2. After removal of 5 bases from V and 5 bases from J, the junction contained 8 bases not matched to a gene. CDR3 size: 16 residues. Germline V CDR1 and CDR2: SGHTA, FQGNSA. The DNA of the CDR3 is TGTGCCAGCAGCCCAACGGGACTAGCGGGATTTGAGACCCAGTACTTC. Protein sequence: CASSPTGLAGFETQYF.

This clonotype was counted only a few times. The chain carries TRBV29-1 and TRBJ2-3, with TRBD1 identical over 9 bases. From germline, CDR1 is SQVTM and CDR2 ANQGSEA. V lost 4 bases, J lost 1 base, and 0 bases stayed unmatched. The CDR3 spans 13 residues. CDR3 region: CSVGTGGTDTQYF. For the CDR3, the DNA is TGCAGCGTTGGGACAGGGGGCACAGATACGCAGTATTTT.

The chain links TRBV5-1 to TRBJ2-3; 11 positions match TRBD2. The CDR3 spans 14 residues. From germline, CDR1 is SGHRS and CDR2 YFSETQ. The junction had 5 bases not matched to a gene; V was cut back by 9 bases and J by 2 bases. CDR3 bases: TGCGCCACAGCGACTAGCGGGACCACAGATACGCAGTATTTT. Translating gives CATATSGTTDTQYF. The full variable domain, completed using reference TRBV5-1 and TRBJ2-3, is KAGVTQTPRYLIKTRGQQVTLSCSPISGHRSVSWYQQTPGQGLQFLFEYFSETQRNKGNFPGRFSGRQFSNSRSEMNVSTLELGDSALYLCATATSGTTDTQYFGPGTRLTVL.

The rearrangement joins TRBV5-1 to TRBJ2-2; 11 bases are a match to TRBD2. Looked up from germline, CDR1 is SGHRS and CDR2 is YFSETQ. The CDR3 consists of 16 residues. The junction had 7 bases not matched to a gene; V was cut back by 3 bases and J by 6 bases. CDR3 DNA sequence: TGCGCCAGCAGCTATTTAGCGGGAGGGTCTCCCGGGGAGCTGTTTTTT. This sequence encodes CASSYLAGGSPGELFF.

The sample holds a few counts of this clonotype. V gene TRBV12-3 or TRBV12-4 combines with J gene TRBJ1-1; D is unresolved. V was cut by 1 base and J by 0 bases, with 9 bases left in between. The CDR3 has 15 residues. The CDR3 region has the DNA TGTGCCAGCAGTTTAGGGGGTAACTTGAACACTGAAGCTTTCTTT. It codes for CASSLGGNLNTEAFF.

The CDR3 sequence: CSATRPGLATSEQFF. CDR3 sequence (DNA): TGCAGTGCTACGAGACCGGGACTGGCAACCAGTGAGCAGTTCTTC. The gene calls are TRBV20-1 and TRBJ2-1, with a possible D match to TRBD2 (6 bases). The CDR3 has 15 residues. Trimming removed 4 bases from V and 9 bases from J, with 22 bases in between. Per germline, CDR1 DFQATT and CDR2 SNEGSKA (reference sequence).